The next 31 T cell receptor beta chains were all read from a single sample in a study of lymphopenia after photon versus proton radiotherapy (dated by TCRdb to about 2019). Library method: the immunoSEQ multiplex PCR assay. Here the immuneACCESS table is served through TCRdb, limited to in-frame sequences with V and J called. Missing clones are a known gap in these copies; in checked studies unresolved V genes cover under half, and the rest lacks a known reason. The sample table shows 55,000 to 70,000 clones, and roughly 93% are seen once. Less than 3.5% of the sample goes to the ten largest clones. The sample in question was peripheral blood, obtained from a patient treated with photon-based radiotherapy. The receptors originated from a woman in her 70s with pancreatic cancer.

The chain links TRBV4-1 to TRBJ2-1; 7 bases are a match to TRBD1. Germline-derived CDR1 and CDR2 are MGHRA and YSYEKL. V shed 5 bases, J shed 1 base, and the junction held 8 bases outside the gene matches. The CDR3 is 16 amino acids. The DNA for the CDR3 is TGCGCCAGCAGCATCCACGGGACAGTATCCTACAATGAGCAGTTCTTC. This gives the protein CASSIHGTVSYNEQFF.

The chain links TRBV11-2 to TRBJ2-5; perhaps D is TRBD1 or TRBD2 (6 bases each). There are 14 residues in the CDR3. The germline CDR1 and CDR2 sequences are SGHAT and FQNNGV. V was clipped by 2 bases and J by 5 bases, with 12 bases between them. DNA of the CDR3: TGTGCCAGCAGCTTATCGCCGGGGGCGGAGACCCAGTACTTC. It codes for CASSLSPGAETQYF.

This chain connects TRBV27 to TRBJ2-7; D might be TRBD1 (6 bases). V was trimmed by 6 bases and J by 1 base, leaving 19 bases between them. CDR3 length: 16 amino acids. Germline V gene data show CDR1 as MNHEY and CDR2 as SMNVEV (reference sequence). The CDR3 here is CASSAVLGQNSYEQYF. CDR3 nucleotide sequence: TGTGCCAGCAGCGCCGTACTCGGACAGAATTCCTACGAGCAGTACTTC.

The rearrangement uses TRBV7-5 and TRBJ1-5. TRBV7-5 is a pseudogene. The CDR3 extends over 13 amino acids. CDR3 residues: CARSPSANQPQHF. The DNA for the CDR3 is TGTGCCAGAAGCCCCTCAGCTAATCAGCCCCAGCATTTT.

This clone was seen only once. This chain links TRBV28 with TRBJ1-5; the D gene is possibly TRBD1 (5 bases). The CDR3 is made up of 13 amino acids. V lost 8 bases, J lost 0 bases, and 8 bases lay in between. The germline V gene encodes CDR1 MDHEN and CDR2 SYDVKM. As DNA, the CDR3 is TGTGCCAGCCGGGGGTATAGCAATCAGCCCCAGCATTTT. The encoded protein is CASRGYSNQPQHF.

This chain uses TRBV27 with TRBJ2-3, with TRBD2 identical over 8 bases. Losses at the gene ends were 6 bases for V and 2 bases for J; bases not matched to a gene: 13. Per the germline V gene, CDR1 is MNHEY and CDR2 is SMNVEV (reference sequence). This CDR3 contains 17 residues. The chain's CDR3 is CASSSLGTRGFTDTQYF. The CDR3, as DNA: TGTGCCAGCAGCTCCCTGGGGACTAGGGGATTCACAGATACGCAGTATTTT.

The genes are TRBV12-5 and TRBJ2-2; D perhaps matches TRBD2 (6 bases). V lost 5 bases and J lost 4, with 17 bases in between. Germline values: CDR1 LGHNT, CDR2 FRNRAP. The CDR3 is 16 amino acids. This CDR3 reads CASGTNRGSVTGELFF. The CDR3 nucleotides read TGTGCTAGTGGTACCAACCGGGGGTCAGTCACCGGGGAGCTGTTTTTT.

The V and J genes are TRBV30 and TRBJ2-7; D is unclear. The CDR3 runs to 13 residues. The V and J ends lost 2 bases and 6 bases respectively, with 14 bases between them. Germline V gives CDR1 GTSNPN, CDR2 SVGIG (reference sequence). CDR3 nucleotides: TGTGCCTGGAGTTTGGGCCGGGTAAGCGAGCAGTACTTC. Encoded protein: CAWSLGRVSEQYF. The whole variable domain, remainder taken from reference TRBV30 and TRBJ2-7, is SQTIHQWPATLVQPVGSPLSLECTVEGTSNPNLYWYRQAAGRGLQLLFYSVGIGQISSEVPQNLSASRPQDRQFILSSKKLLLSDSGFYLCAWSLGRVSEQYFGPGTRLTVT.

This clone is a singleton in its sample. The chain is built from TRBV4-3 and TRBJ2-7; a weak D match, TRBD2 (6 bases). The CDR3 length is 16 residues. Germline CDR1 and CDR2: LGHNA and YSLEER. The V and J ends lost 0 bases and 3 bases respectively, with 15 bases between them. As DNA, the CDR3 is TGCGCCAGCAGCCAAGAATGGGGGGAGGCCTACTACGAGCAGTACTTC. Translated: CASSQEWGEAYYEQYF.

This chain links TRBV2 with TRBJ2-4; D not resolved. V lost 6 bases to trimming and J lost 1 base, with 7 bases between them. This CDR3 is built from 13 residues. Per the germline V gene, CDR1 is SNHLY and CDR2 is FYNNEI. The CDR3 region is CASSYSAKNIQYF. DNA of the CDR3: TGTGCCAGCAGCTACAGCGCCAAAAACATTCAGTACTTC.

The chain has TRBV13 and TRBJ2-1; 12 positions match TRBD2. The V and J ends lost 4 bases and 0 bases, in that order; junction bases with no gene match: 7. This CDR3 region has 18 residues. Germline CDR1 reads PRHDT; CDR2 reads FYEKMQ (reference sequence). The CDR3 coding sequence is TGTGCCAGCAGCTCTAGGACTAGCGGGATGAGCTCCTACAATGAGCAGTTCTTC. Translating it yields CASSSRTSGMSSYNEQFF.

The J gene is TRBJ1-3, the V gene TRBV7-9, with 9 bases aligning to TRBD1. The CDR3 spans 15 residues. Trimming at V came to 2 bases and at J to 6 bases, leaving 5 bases not matched to a gene. CDR1 and CDR2 from the germline V gene are SEHNR and FQNEAQ (reference sequence). The CDR3 loop is CASSLRGQGSNTIYF. The CDR3 DNA reads as TGTGCCAGCAGCTTAAGGGGACAGGGATCAAACACCATATATTTT.

The CDR3 reads CASSQGVETQYF. CDR3 DNA: TGTGCCAGTAGTCAGGGGGTAGAGACCCAGTACTTC. J is TRBJ2-5 and V is TRBV19, with 7 bases that match TRBD1. This CDR3 contains 12 residues. After removal of 5 bases from V and 4 bases from J, the junction contained 1 base not matched to a gene. Per the germline V gene, CDR1 is LNHDA and CDR2 is SQIVND (reference sequence).

The V call is TRBV30, the J call TRBJ2-1; TRBD2 aligns across 14 bases. The CDR3 runs 16 residues. Trimming removed 0 bases from V and 11 bases from J; junction bases left unmatched: 9. Germline loops: CDR1 GTSNPN, CDR2 SVGIG (reference sequence). The CDR3 loop is CAWSVGGTSGSSKQFF. DNA of the CDR3: TGTGCCTGGAGTGTAGGTGGGACTAGCGGGAGCAGTAAGCAGTTCTTC.

The V gene is TRBV5-1, the J gene TRBJ2-1, with 7 bases fitting TRBD2. J was trimmed by 9 bases and V by 0 bases; bases with no gene match: 9. Germline-derived CDR1 and CDR2 are SGHRS and YFSETQ. This CDR3 has 15 amino acids. The CDR3 sequence is CASSLGRGGRGEQFF. CDR3 coding DNA: TGCGCCAGCAGCTTGGGTCGGGGAGGGAGAGGTGAGCAGTTCTTC.

This clone was picked up one time. V gene TRBV6-6 combines with J gene TRBJ1-2; tentatively, D is TRBD1 (6 bases). Germline V CDR1 and CDR2: MNHNY, SVGAGI (reference sequence). V was clipped by 5 bases and J by 7 bases, with 20 bases between them. The CDR3 is 15 amino acids. CDR3 region: CASSPVGGSYLGYTF. CDR3 coding DNA: TGTGCCAGCAGTCCCGTAGGGGGGTCTTACCTTGGCTACACCTTC.

This clone came up a few times. J is TRBJ1-1 and V is TRBV2; perhaps TRBD1 as D (5 bases). Germline V CDR1 and CDR2: SNHLY, FYNNEI. V was shortened by 8 bases and J by 5 bases, with 9 bases between the two germline ends. The CDR3 is 11 amino acids. The CDR3 DNA reads TGTGCCAGCGGGGCGGAAACTGAAGCTTTCTTT. It specifies CASGAETEAFF.

The rearrangement links TRBV7-2 to TRBJ1-1, with D unclear. Trimming took off 5 bases at V and 4 bases at J, with 20 bases between the two ends. This CDR3 is 16 amino acids long. Germline CDR1 and CDR2: SGHTA and FQGNSA. The CDR3 DNA sequence: TGTGCCAGCAGCACCGAGTCGGCGACCCCGGGCACTGAAGCTTTCTTT. Translated: CASSTESATPGTEAFF.

The V call is TRBV2, the J call TRBJ2-4, with a weak D call TRBD2 (6 bases). Germline assignment: CDR1 SNHLY and CDR2 FYNNEI. The V gene lost 4 bases and the J gene lost 3 bases, with 10 bases spanning the gap. The CDR3 spans 14 residues. The CDR3 region has the DNA TGTGCCAGCAGTGTGGGGGAGGTCAAAAACATTCAGTACTTC. Encoded protein: CASSVGEVKNIQYF.

This sequence joins TRBV19 and TRBJ1-2, with TRBD1 matching 8 bases. Unmatched junction bases numbered 6, after V lost 7 bases and J lost 5 bases. Per germline, CDR1 LNHDA and CDR2 SQIVND (reference sequence). The CDR3 covers 13 residues. The CDR3 bases are TGTGCCAGTAACCCGGGACAGGTTTATGGCTACACCTTC. Residues: CASNPGQVYGYTF.

Comments on this clone: Other DNA sequences from this sample encode an identical CDR3 as well. The chain combines TRBV18 with TRBJ2-7; 12 bases line up with TRBD2. From germline, CDR1 is KGHSH and CDR2 LQKENI. This CDR3 spans 14 amino acids. J was trimmed by 4 bases and V by 6 bases; bases with no gene match: 4. The CDR3 is CASSPGLAGYEQYF. Written as DNA, the CDR3 is TGTGCCAGCTCTCCTGGACTAGCGGGGTACGAGCAGTACTTC.

This clone showed up just a few times. The chain recombines TRBV7-9 with TRBJ2-7; 7 bases map to TRBD1. Losses at the gene ends were 5 bases for V and 7 bases for J; bases not matched to a gene: 14. This CDR3 spans 15 amino acids. CDR1 is SEHNR and CDR2 is FQNEAQ in the germline V gene (reference sequence). CDR3 amino acids: CASSPRGQETGEQYF. As DNA, the CDR3 is TGTGCCAGCAGCCCTCGAGGACAGGAAACTGGAGAGCAGTACTTC.

A few counts support this clone. The V gene is TRBV18, the J gene TRBJ1-5, with D perhaps matching TRBD1 (5 bases). The CDR3 covers 15 residues. Germline CDR1 and CDR2: KGHSH and LQKENI. The V gene lost 1 base and the J gene lost 1 base, with 8 bases spanning the gap. DNA for the CDR3: TGTGCCAGCTCACCACAGGGGAGCAGCAATCAGCCCCAGCATTTT. Its translation: CASSPQGSSNQPQHF.

The chain recombines TRBV27 with TRBJ2-3, with a tentative D call TRBD1 (5 bases). The CDR3 runs to 14 residues. V was cut by 6 bases and J by 3 bases, with 13 bases left in between. CDR1 is MNHEY and CDR2 is SMNVEV in the germline V gene (reference sequence). The CDR3 sequence: CASRLGRSTDTQYF. The DNA of the CDR3 is TGTGCCAGCAGATTGGGGCGGAGTACAGATACGCAGTATTTT.

The rearrangement joins TRBV19 to TRBJ2-3, with 11 nucleotides matching TRBD1. V lost 4 bases to trimming and J lost 4 bases; unmatched junction nucleotides: 7. Germline CDR1 and CDR2: LNHDA and SQIVND (reference sequence). This CDR3 is 16 amino acids long. The CDR3 protein is CASSTRTGGRPDTQYF. The CDR3 DNA sequence: TGTGCCAGTAGTACCCGGACAGGGGGCAGACCAGATACGCAGTATTTT.

This clone was seen only a few times. The chain has TRBV19 and TRBJ2-7; TRBD1 aligns across 7 bases. V lost 2 bases and J lost 2; bases outside the gene matches: 3. CDR3 length equals 14 residues. Germline values: CDR1 LNHDA, CDR2 SQIVND (reference sequence). The CDR3 sequence is CASSIQGEPYEQYF. For the CDR3, the DNA is TGTGCCAGTAGTATACAGGGGGAGCCCTACGAGCAGTACTTC.

J is TRBJ1-3 and V is TRBV14; TRBD1 is a possible D gene (6 bases). The germline CDR1 and CDR2 sequences are SGHDN and FVKESK. The ends were cut back, 4 bases at V and 0 bases at J, with 16 bases in the middle. The CDR3 is 17 residues long. This CDR3 reads CASSPLGGASSGNTIYF. The CDR3, as DNA: TGTGCCAGCAGCCCTCTAGGGGGGGCTAGCTCTGGAAACACCATATATTTT.

The chain carries TRBV18 and TRBJ2-7, with TRBD2 identical over 11 bases. The germline CDR1 and CDR2 sequences are KGHSH and LQKENI. This CDR3 region has 14 residues. The J segment lost 6 bases and the V segment lost 3 bases, leaving 4 bases of the junction unmatched. This CDR3 is CASSPGTSGGEQYF. The CDR3 DNA reads as TGTGCCAGCTCACCCGGGACTAGCGGCGGCGAGCAGTACTTC.

Here the CDR3 reads CASSTARGLVGEAFF. The DNA for the CDR3 is TGTGCCAGCTCAACCGCCAGGGGTTTGGTAGGTGAAGCTTTCTTT. V usage is TRBV27 and J usage is TRBJ1-1, with a possible D match to TRBD1 (6 bases). The CDR3 runs to 15 residues. The V end lost 8 bases, the J end lost 7 bases, and 23 bases lay between the germline ends. The germline CDR1 and CDR2 sequences are MNHEY and SMNVEV (reference sequence).

This clone showed up just once. The V and J genes are TRBV7-2 and TRBJ1-4, with TRBD1 matching over 7 bases. CDR1 and CDR2 (germline): SGHTA, FQGNSA. The CDR3 is 15 residues long. V was clipped by 5 bases and J by 9 bases; unmatched bases: 12. CDR3 sequence (DNA): TGTGCCAGCAGCCCGGGACGGGGACAGAGGCAAAAACTGTTTTTT. It specifies CASSPGRGQRQKLFF.

V is TRBV19 and J is TRBJ1-1; maybe TRBD1 (6 bases). Germline assignment: CDR1 LNHDA and CDR2 SQIVND (reference sequence). Trimming stripped 5 bases from V and 0 bases from J, with 10 bases between. The CDR3 has 14 residues. CDR3 coding DNA: TGTGCCAGTAGTGGCGAGGGGGTGAACACTGAAGCTTTCTTT. Translation gives CASSGEGVNTEAFF.